Included here is one T cell receptor (beta chain) sequence, with context. This sample was included in a study of blood T cell repertoires in COVID-19. Study-level background: Material from acute and convalescent COVID-19 was sourced from the United States, Italy and Spain. PBMCs, B-cell-depleted T cells, or T cells provided the cDNA or gDNA that made up the material.

Trimming removed 3 bases at V and 4 bases at J, with 15 bases between. The CDR3 consists of 15 residues. CDR1 and CDR2 (germline): LNHDA, SQIVND (reference sequence). The authors' processing: Nucleated cell number was recorded as an estimate derived from reference gene primer amplification. Clones were sequenced by immunoSEQ multiplex PCR, and TCRdb holds only the in-frame ones, with some missing. That table furnishes V, J and clone size, whereas the DNA furnished D and trimming. The top ten hold around 6.9% of the sample, which has 150,000 to 200,000 clones, 75% to 90% seen once. Source material: peripheral blood. The sequence derives from a man aged 55 to 69 with acute or convalescent COVID-19. The chain joins TRBV19 to TRBJ1-2; TRBD1 might be the D (5 bases). The CDR3 reads CASSISQGGFYGYTF. The CDR3 DNA is TGTGCCAGTAGTATCTCCCAGGGTGGTTTCTATGGCTACACCTTC. Full variable domain (remainder filled in from reference TRBV19 and TRBJ1-2): DGGITQSPKYLFRKEGQNVTLSCEQNLNHDAMYWYRQDPGQGLRLIYYSQIVNDFQKGDIAEGYSVSREKKESFPLTVTSAQKNPTAFYLCASSISQGGFYGYTFGSGTRLTVV.